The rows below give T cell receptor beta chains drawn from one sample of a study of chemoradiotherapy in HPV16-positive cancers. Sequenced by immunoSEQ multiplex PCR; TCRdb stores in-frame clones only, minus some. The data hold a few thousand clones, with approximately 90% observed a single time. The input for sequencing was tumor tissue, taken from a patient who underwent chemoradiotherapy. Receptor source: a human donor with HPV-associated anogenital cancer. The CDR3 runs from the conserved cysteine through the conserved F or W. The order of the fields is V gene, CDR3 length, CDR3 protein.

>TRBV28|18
CASSLSPAQRGSNQPQHF
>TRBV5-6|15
CASSLMTKGDYGYTF
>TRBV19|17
CASSMVWDSSGANVLTF
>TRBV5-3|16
CARRWGRCWYDTEAFF
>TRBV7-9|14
CASSLLAGGGEQYF
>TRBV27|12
CASSSGTGELFF
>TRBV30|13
CAWSPGAIYGYTF
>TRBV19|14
CASTGREGRDTQYF
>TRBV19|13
CASSSGLKQAGYF
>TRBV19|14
CASTLDRTNTEAFF
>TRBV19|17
CASSIETGYPGANVLTF
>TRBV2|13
CATSGQAGFGYTF
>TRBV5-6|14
CASNRVLAAYEQYF
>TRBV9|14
CASSAQGEVTEAFF
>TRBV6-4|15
CASSDSKRDVNEQFF
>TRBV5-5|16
CASSLMGGSRADTQYF
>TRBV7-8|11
CASSSDYGYTF
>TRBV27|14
CASSPSRGYQPQHF
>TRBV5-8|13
CASSRGTPREQYF
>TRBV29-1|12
CTLTPGTDTQYF
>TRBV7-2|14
CASSSGTSVNEQFF
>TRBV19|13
CASSIVSNYEQYF
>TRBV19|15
CASLNRERWDQPQHF
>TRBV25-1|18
CASSEMFFYGFSHQPQHF
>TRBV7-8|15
CASTQSSTGGFGYTF
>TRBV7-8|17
CASSLEPRVGGANVLTF
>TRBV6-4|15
CASSDSAQGGDTQYF
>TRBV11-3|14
CATGPQAPYNEQFF
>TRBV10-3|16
CAISGSGTSSYNEQFF
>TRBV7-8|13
CASSVSGTGELFF
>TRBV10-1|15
CASSESLAAGHEQFF
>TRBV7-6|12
CASSLATETQYF
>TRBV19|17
CASSILAGAPSYNEQFF
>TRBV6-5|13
CASSYKGAGELFF
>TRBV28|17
CASSFFVGVGVNSPLHF
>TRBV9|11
CASRGDTEAFF
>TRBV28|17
CASLSIRGGRGVYGYTF
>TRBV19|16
CASSIDLTGGHNEQFF
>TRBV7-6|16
CASSPRTSVYTDTQYF
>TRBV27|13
CASSFLSNQPQHF